The 8 T cell receptor beta chains given below trace back to one sample, sequenced in a study of blood T cell repertoires in COVID-19. The protocol was immunoSEQ multiplex PCR, while the TCRdb copy is restricted to in-frame clones and leaves out a portion. The table records some 110,000 clones, 60% to 85% of them present only once. Material for sequencing was peripheral blood. These receptors all stem from a man between 65 and 85 years old with acute or convalescent COVID-19.

This rearrangement joins TRBV4-2 to TRBJ1-2; 9 bases are a match to TRBD1. Germline CDR1 and CDR2: LGHNA and YNFKEQ. There are 18 residues in the CDR3. Germline trimming cut 0 bases from V and 1 base from J; bases unmatched to any gene: 9. The CDR3 nucleotides are TGTGCCAGCAGCCAAGATTTGGGGACAGGGACTAATAACTATGGCTACACCTTC. Protein product: CASSQDLGTGTNNYGYTF.

This chain connects TRBV5-1 to TRBJ2-1; TRBD2 is a possible D gene (7 bases). V was shortened by 7 bases and J by 2 bases, with 16 bases between the two germline ends. Germline V CDR1 and CDR2: SGHRS, YFSETQ. This CDR3 contains 15 residues. The CDR3 DNA reads TGCGCCAGCCGGTTGGGGGGGCTCACCTACAATGAGCAGTTCTTC. This sequence encodes CASRLGGLTYNEQFF. Full variable domain (outside the CDR3, taken from reference TRBV5-1 and TRBJ2-1): KAGVTQTPRYLIKTRGQQVTLSCSPISGHRSVSWYQQTPGQGLQFLFEYFSETQRNKGNFPGRFSGRQFSNSRSEMNVSTLELGDSALYLCASRLGGLTYNEQFFGPGTRLTVL.

The chain links TRBV3-1 (or the pseudogene TRBV3-2) to TRBJ1-5, with 7 bases lining up with TRBD1. V was clipped by 1 base and J by 4 bases; unmatched bases: 4. The CDR3 totals 15 residues. Germline V gene sequence: CDR1 LGHDT, CDR2 YNNKEL (reference sequence). The CDR3 region is CASSQALTGNQPQHF. CDR3 coding DNA: TGTGCCAGCAGCCAAGCCTTGACAGGGAATCAGCCCCAGCATTTT.

J is TRBJ2-7 and V is TRBV19, with D maybe TRBD2 (6 bases). This CDR3 comprises 15 residues. The germline gives CDR1 LNHDA, CDR2 SQIVND (reference sequence). Deletions cut 5 bases from V and 3 bases from J, with 17 bases between. The CDR3 DNA follows: TGTGCCAGTAGTGCGGGACTGGCGCCTGACTACGAGCAGTACTTC. Translated: CASSAGLAPDYEQYF.

This rearrangement joins TRBV29-1 to TRBJ2-5; no definite D call. There are 11 residues in the CDR3. Germline values: CDR1 SQVTM, CDR2 ANQGSEA. Trimming took 0 bases from V and 5 from J, leaving 4 bases between them. CDR3 coding DNA: TGCAGCGTTGAAGACGAGGAGACCCAGTACTTC. It specifies CSVEDEETQYF.

The chain carries TRBV4-1 and TRBJ1-5; TRBD1 matches 8 bases. After removal of 0 bases from V and 6 bases from J, the junction contained 7 bases not matched to a gene. Germline CDR1 and CDR2: MGHRA and YSYEKL. CDR3 length equals 16 residues. CDR3 DNA: TGCGCCAGCAGCCAAGATGCGGACAGGGTCGGTCAGCCCCAGCATTTT. This translates into CASSQDADRVGQPQHF.

Worth noting for this clone: Distinct nucleotide sequences in the sample also encode this CDR3. DNA for the CDR3: TGTGCCAGCAGTCCTTCGGGGCAGCCCCAGCATTTT. Protein: CASSPSGQPQHF. This chain links TRBV28 with TRBJ1-5; D is unresolved. The CDR3 consists of 12 residues. CDR1 and CDR2 from the germline V gene are MDHEN and SYDVKM. V lost 5 bases and J lost 7, with 9 bases in between.

The chain joins TRBV5-5 to TRBJ2-7; the D gene is possibly TRBD1 (5 bases). The V end lost 4 bases, the J end lost 1 base, and 9 bases lay between the germline ends. This CDR3 comprises 13 residues. Germline V gene sequence: CDR1 SGHKS, CDR2 YYEKEE (reference sequence). The CDR3 region is CASSGAGSYEQYF. In DNA, the CDR3 is TGTGCCAGCAGCGGGGCAGGATCCTACGAGCAGTACTTC.